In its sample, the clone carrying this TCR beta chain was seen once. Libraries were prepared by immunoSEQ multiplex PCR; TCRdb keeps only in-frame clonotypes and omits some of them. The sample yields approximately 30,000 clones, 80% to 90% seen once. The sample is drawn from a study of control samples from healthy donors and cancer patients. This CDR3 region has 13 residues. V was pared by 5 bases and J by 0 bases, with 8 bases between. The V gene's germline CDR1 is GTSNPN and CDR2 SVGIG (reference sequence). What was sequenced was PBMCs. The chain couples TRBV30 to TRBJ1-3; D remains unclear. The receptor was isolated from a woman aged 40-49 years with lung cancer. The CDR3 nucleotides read TGTGCCTGGGACCCCAGCTCTGGAAACACCATATATTTT. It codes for CAWDPSSGNTIYF.